The 13 T cell receptor beta chains given below trace back to one sample, sequenced in a study of blood T cell repertoires in COVID-19. Some clones are missing from TCRdb's copy, which holds only in-frame ones; the method was immunoSEQ multiplex PCR. This table has roughly 50,000 clones, 80% to 90% appearing once. The specimen sequenced was peripheral blood. The receptor set was obtained from a woman older than 75 with COVID-19, enrolled during active disease.

This clone was recorded many times. The sample carries other DNA sequences with the same CDR3. J is TRBJ2-7 and V is TRBV4-3; TRBD1 agrees at 10 bases. The CDR3 length is 16 residues. From germline, CDR1 is LGHNA and CDR2 YSLEER. V was pared by 0 bases and J by 2 bases, with 4 bases of the junction left unmatched. In DNA, the CDR3 is TGCGCCAGCAGCCAAGACTCCGGGACAGGGGCCTACGAGCAGTACTTC. This gives the protein CASSQDSGTGAYEQYF.

This clone was observed a handful of times. The rearrangement links TRBV29-1 to TRBJ1-2; D is possibly TRBD1 (5 bases). The CDR3 is 12 amino acids. The germline V and J ends were trimmed by 7 bases and 4 bases, with 13 bases remaining between them. Germline loops: CDR1 SQVTM, CDR2 ANQGSEA. The CDR3 protein is CSALTASYGYTF. The CDR3 bases are TGCAGCGCCCTGACAGCGAGCTATGGCTACACCTTC. Looking up the rest from reference TRBV29-1 and TRBJ1-2 gives the full variable domain: SAVISQKPSRDICQRGTSLTIQCQVDSQVTMMFWYRQQPGQSLTLIATANQGSEATYESGFVIDKFPISRPNLTFSTLTVSNMSPEDSSIYLCSALTASYGYTFGSGTRLTVV.

This chain connects TRBV20-1 to TRBJ1-2; D remains unclear. With 4 bases removed from V and 4 bases from J, the gap between germline ends came to 7 bases. The CDR3 contains 11 residues. Looked up from germline, CDR1 is DFQATT and CDR2 is SNEGSKA (reference sequence). The CDR3 is CSAITGYGYTF. In nucleotides, the CDR3 is TGCAGTGCTATTACCGGCTATGGCTACACCTTC.

The V and J genes are TRBV16 and TRBJ1-4, with TRBD1 identical over 9 bases. The J segment lost 6 bases and the V segment lost 2 bases, leaving 1 base of the junction unmatched. The CDR3 totals 14 residues. Germline lookup yields CDR1 KGHSY and CDR2 FQNENV. The CDR3 DNA is TGTGCCAGCAGCCAAGGGACAGGGCATGAAAAACTGTTTTTT. Translating gives CASSQGTGHEKLFF.

This clone appeared once. The chain is built from TRBV7-2 and TRBJ1-6; D is possibly TRBD1 (5 bases). The CDR3 spans 14 residues. Trimming pared 1 base from V and 6 bases from J, leaving 7 bases between. Per the germline V gene, CDR1 is SGHTA and CDR2 is FQGNSA. The CDR3 region has the DNA TGTGCCAGCAGCTTAGTTCAGGGTAATTCACCCCTCCACTTT. Translation gives CASSLVQGNSPLHF.

This chain uses TRBV24-1 with TRBJ2-5; 10 bases map to TRBD1. With 5 bases clipped from V and 1 base from J, the junction kept 6 bases outside the gene matches. The CDR3 consists of 16 residues. Germline V lookup: CDR1 KGHDR, CDR2 SFDVKD. CDR3 sequence reads: CATSGTGGPRQETQYF. CDR3 in DNA: TGTGCCACCAGTGGGACAGGGGGTCCCCGCCAAGAGACCCAGTACTTC.

The chain joins TRBV5-5 to TRBJ2-4; 7 bases fit TRBD2. This CDR3 has 17 residues. J lost 3 bases, V lost 3 bases, and 12 bases had no gene match. The germline CDR1 and CDR2 sequences are SGHKS and YYEKEE (reference sequence). The CDR3 sequence is CASSSVSGTSGKNIQYF. DNA of the CDR3: TGTGCCAGCAGCTCCGTAAGCGGGACCTCGGGCAAAAACATTCAGTACTTC.

This clone was seen a handful of times. The CDR3 sequence: CASSVGARLASETQYF. The CDR3 DNA reads TGTGCCAGCAGCGTAGGGGCAAGACTAGCTTCGGAGACCCAGTACTTC. The J gene is TRBJ2-5, the V gene TRBV9; 7 nucleotides line up with TRBD2. In germline, CDR1 is SGDLS, CDR2 YYNGEE. The CDR3 has 16 amino acids. V dropped 0 bases and J dropped 5; count of bases not matched to a gene: 10.

The chain employs TRBV10-3 and TRBJ2-1; 9 nucleotides agree with TRBD1. This CDR3 is 13 amino acids long. Germline V gene sequence: CDR1 ENHRY, CDR2 SYGVKD. Trimming removed 8 bases from V and 5 bases from J; junction bases left unmatched: 4. CDR3 amino acids: CAIGDRENNEQFF. CDR3 DNA sequence: TGTGCCATCGGGGACAGGGAAAACAATGAGCAGTTCTTC.

V and J are TRBV27 and TRBJ1-2, with no clear D. Germline V gene data show CDR1 as MNHEY and CDR2 as SMNVEV (reference sequence). CDR3 size: 13 residues. V was pared by 5 bases and J by 5 bases, with 12 bases between. As DNA, the CDR3 is TGTGCCAGCAGTCCCCGATCGGGGTATGGCTACACCTTC. It specifies CASSPRSGYGYTF.

The chain is built from TRBV9 and TRBJ1-4; D possibly corresponds to TRBD1 (5 bases). The V end lost 4 bases, the J end lost 7 bases, and 23 bases lay between the germline ends. Looked up from germline, CDR1 is SGDLS and CDR2 is YYNGEE. The CDR3 totals 17 residues. CDR3 nucleotides: TGTGCCAGCAGCCCCTCTCTACAGCGGGGCGGGGGTGAAAAACTGTTTTTT. Protein sequence: CASSPSLQRGGGEKLFF.

The chain recombines TRBV6-5 with TRBJ1-5, with a tentative D call TRBD1 (5 bases). Trimming cost V 2 bases and J 9 bases, with 14 bases left between them. The CDR3 totals 14 residues. Germline CDR1 and CDR2: MNHEY and SVGAGI. DNA of the CDR3: TGTGCCAGCAGTTACGGTGGGGTCGGGGGGCCCCAGCATTTT. It translates to CASSYGGVGGPQHF.

The sample holds a few counts of this clone. This chain uses TRBV11-2 with TRBJ1-1; D unclear. CDR1 and CDR2 from the germline V gene are SGHAT and FQNNGV. V was shortened by 1 base and J by 3 bases, with 9 bases between the two germline ends. The CDR3 sequence is 14 residues long. CDR3 DNA sequence: TGTGCCAGCAGCTTAGTGCCCGGGGACACTGAAGCTTTCTTT. Protein: CASSLVPGDTEAFF.